Below, 26 T cell receptor beta chains from the same sample are listed, as sequenced in a study of cytomegalovirus exposure and HLA in healthy donors. With 60 Vbeta and 13 Jbeta primers, the PCR was carried out. Using immunoSEQ multiplex PCR, the repertoire was profiled, and TCRdb retains in-frame clones only, with some absent. The table shows about 140,000 clones, with 75% to 85% occurring only once. Sequenced material: PBMCs. These receptors came from a female donor in good health and CMV-seropositive.

The V and J genes are TRBV30 and TRBJ1-2, with 10 positions matching TRBD1. The length of the CDR3 is 13 residues. The trim removed 0 bases at V and 8 bases at J, leaving 3 bases unmatched. Germline lookup yields CDR1 GTSNPN and CDR2 SVGIG (reference sequence). DNA of the CDR3: TGTGCCTGGAGTGTAGAGGACAGGGGGGGCTACACCTTC. It yields the protein CAWSVEDRGGYTF.

DNA for the CDR3: TGTGCCAGTAGTATCGGACAGGATGAAAAACTGTTTTTT. Its translation: CASSIGQDEKLFF. The V call is TRBV19, the J call TRBJ1-4, with 7 nucleotides matching TRBD1. CDR1 and CDR2 (germline): LNHDA, SQIVND (reference sequence). Trimming at V came to 3 bases and at J to 6 bases, leaving 1 base not matched to a gene. CDR3 length: 13 amino acids. The full variable domain, rest sourced from reference TRBV19 and TRBJ1-4, is DGGITQSPKYLFRKEGQNVTLSCEQNLNHDAMYWYRQDPGQGLRLIYYSQIVNDFQKGDIAEGYSVSREKKESFPLTVTSAQKNPTAFYLCASSIGQDEKLFFGSGTQLSVL.

To note about this clone: This sample also contains other DNA sequences that code for the same CDR3. CDR3 region: CASSRDSNQPQHF. The CDR3, as DNA: TGTGCCAGCAGCAGGGATAGCAATCAGCCCCAGCATTTT. The chain employs TRBV2 and TRBJ1-5, with a tentative D call TRBD1 (5 bases). There are 13 residues in the CDR3. The germline CDR1 and CDR2 sequences are SNHLY and FYNNEI. With 6 bases removed from V and 0 bases from J, the gap between germline ends came to 6 bases.

The genes are TRBV7-2 and TRBJ2-3; a possible D gene is TRBD1 (5 bases). This CDR3 region has 15 residues. The V and J ends lost 3 bases and 4 bases respectively, with 14 bases between them. CDR1 is SGHTA, CDR2 FQGNSA, per germline. The CDR3 spells CASSFQGIAADTQYF. The CDR3 region has the DNA TGTGCCAGCAGCTTCCAGGGAATTGCGGCAGATACGCAGTATTTT. The full variable domain, rest sourced from reference TRBV7-2 and TRBJ2-3, is GAGVSQSPSNKVTEKGKDVELRCDPISGHTALYWYRQSLGQGLEFLIYFQGNSAPDKSGLPSDRFSAERTGGSVSTLTIQRTQQEDSAVYLCASSFQGIAADTQYFGPGTRLTVL.

The chain recombines TRBV5-1 with TRBJ1-1; 8 bases line up with TRBD1. Trimming cost V 7 bases and J 4 bases; bases outside gene matches: 9. The CDR3 covers 14 residues. CDR1 is SGHRS, CDR2 YFSETQ, per germline. In DNA, the CDR3 is TGCGCCAGCCGCCGAACAGGGGGGAGCACTGAAGCTTTCTTT. Residues: CASRRTGGSTEAFF. The full variable domain, completed using reference TRBV5-1 and TRBJ1-1, is KAGVTQTPRYLIKTRGQQVTLSCSPISGHRSVSWYQQTPGQGLQFLFEYFSETQRNKGNFPGRFSGRQFSNSRSEMNVSTLELGDSALYLCASRRTGGSTEAFFGQGTRLTVV.

This chain links TRBV2 with TRBJ2-7; D remains ambiguous. The germline V gene has CDR1 SNHLY and CDR2 FYNNEI. Trimming pared 6 bases from V and 3 bases from J, leaving 12 bases between. There are 13 residues in the CDR3. The CDR3 loop reads CASRNRVLYEQYF. Here the CDR3 DNA reads TGTGCCAGCAGAAACCGGGTCCTCTACGAGCAGTACTTC.

The chain joins TRBV28 to TRBJ1-3; possibly TRBD1 for D (6 bases). V was pared by 3 bases and J by 2 bases, with 11 bases between. This CDR3 has 15 amino acids. Germline V lookup: CDR1 MDHEN, CDR2 SYDVKM. The CDR3 DNA follows: TGTGCCAGCAGTTTCGACAGGTTGACTGGAAACACCATATATTTT. It translates to CASSFDRLTGNTIYF.

The genes are TRBV6-1 and TRBJ2-1; 9 bases align to TRBD2. With V trimmed by 11 bases and J by 5 bases, 7 bases remained unmatched. The CDR3 spans 13 residues. Germline V CDR1 and CDR2: MNHNS, SASEGT. This chain's CDR3 is CACRASGDNEQFF. CDR3 DNA: TGTGCCTGTAGGGCTAGCGGGGACAATGAGCAGTTCTTC.

The V and J genes are TRBV5-1 and TRBJ1-6; the match to TRBD1 covers 7 bases. There are 15 residues in the CDR3. J lost 6 bases, V lost 0 bases, and 3 bases had no gene match. The germline CDR1 and CDR2 sequences are SGHRS and YFSETQ. CDR3 amino acids: CASSLVTGSNSPLHF. Written as DNA, the CDR3 is TGCGCCAGCAGCTTGGTGACAGGGAGTAATTCACCCCTCCACTTT.

The genes are TRBV11-3 and TRBJ2-1, with 13 positions matching TRBD2. V lost 1 base and J lost 4; bases outside the gene matches: 4. This CDR3 has 17 amino acids. Germline CDR1 is SGHNT and CDR2 is YENEEA. The CDR3 DNA reads as TGTGCCAGCAGCTTAGCTGTGGGACTAGCGGGATACAATGAGCAGTTCTTC. Translation: CASSLAVGLAGYNEQFF.

The genes are TRBV5-1 and TRBJ2-1; D not certain. Germline-derived CDR1 and CDR2 are SGHRS and YFSETQ. Trimming took 2 bases from V and 6 from J, leaving 12 bases between them. The CDR3 contains 14 residues. The CDR3 sequence: CASSLMADFNEQFF. The DNA for the CDR3 is TGCGCCAGCAGCTTAATGGCAGACTTCAATGAGCAGTTCTTC.

The gene calls are TRBV5-1 and TRBJ2-7; maybe TRBD1 (5 bases). Per germline, CDR1 SGHRS and CDR2 YFSETQ. With 2 bases removed from V and 2 bases from J, the gap between germline ends came to 11 bases. The CDR3 covers 14 residues. The CDR3 spells CASSFATDTYEQYF. The CDR3 nucleotides are TGCGCCAGCAGCTTCGCGACAGATACCTACGAGCAGTACTTC.

This clone was observed a handful of times. The J gene is TRBJ2-7, the V gene TRBV4-1, with D possibly TRBD1 on 6 matching bases. V was shortened by 1 base and J by 3 bases, with 10 bases between the two germline ends. The CDR3 length is 14 residues. Germline V lookup: CDR1 MGHRA, CDR2 YSYEKL. CDR3 sequence (DNA): TGCGCCAGCAGCCAAGGAACAGGGTTCTACGAGCAGTACTTC. Its protein product is CASSQGTGFYEQYF.

This rearrangement joins TRBV11-3 to TRBJ2-5; 9 bases are shared with TRBD2. The DNA end is a closer match to TRBJ2-7, so the J assignment may be wrong. This CDR3 has 15 residues. The germline gives CDR1 SGHNT, CDR2 YENEEA. CDR3: CASSLYSGSSYEQYF. The CDR3, as DNA: TGTGCCAGCAGCTTATATAGCGGGAGCTCCTACGAGCAGTACTTC.

This chain connects TRBV23-1 to TRBJ2-3; 10 bases are shared with TRBD1. TRBV23-1 is classed as an ORF, of uncertain function. This CDR3 region has 15 residues. Germline trimming cut 4 bases from V and 0 bases from J; bases unmatched to any gene: 1. The CDR3 sequence is CASSRQGASTDTQYF. For the CDR3, the DNA is TGCGCCAGCAGTCGACAGGGGGCTAGCACAGATACGCAGTATTTT.

A note on this clone: Different DNA sequences within this sample yield the same CDR3. The gene calls are TRBV13 and TRBJ1-6; D unresolved. There are 14 residues in the CDR3. Germline-derived CDR1 and CDR2 are PRHDT and FYEKMQ (reference sequence). Trimming removed 5 bases from V and 9 bases from J, with 14 bases in between. For the CDR3, the DNA is TGTGCCAGCAGCCCGGACTCCTCGGGTTCACCCCTCCACTTT. Its protein product is CASSPDSSGSPLHF.

There are a few counts of this clone. V is TRBV5-6 and J is TRBJ2-4; possible D gene TRBD1, 6 bases. The CDR3 is made up of 14 amino acids. Germline lookup yields CDR1 SGHDT and CDR2 YYEEEE. V lost 5 bases and J lost 1, with 10 bases in between. This chain's CDR3 is CASRITGAKNIQYF. In nucleotides, the CDR3 is TGTGCCAGCAGGATAACAGGGGCCAAAAACATTCAGTACTTC. The complete variable domain, with remaining parts taken from reference TRBV5-6 and TRBJ2-4, reads DAGVTQSPTHLIKTRGQQVTLRCSPKSGHDTVSWYQQALGQGPQFIFQYYEEEERQRGNFPDRFSGHQFPNYSSELNVNALLLGDSALYLCASRITGAKNIQYFGAGTRLSVL.

The J gene is TRBJ2-7, the V gene TRBV6-5; D unclear. V was trimmed by 6 bases and J by 2 bases, leaving 14 bases between them. The CDR3 loop spans 14 amino acids. Germline CDR1 and CDR2: MNHEY and SVGAGI. The CDR3 nucleotides read TGTGCCAGCAGCTCCGCCCCCGGAGCCTACGAGCAGTACTTC. Its translation: CASSSAPGAYEQYF.

The V and J genes are TRBV7-9 and TRBJ1-2; D is perhaps TRBD1 (6 bases). This CDR3 contains 16 residues. CDR1 and CDR2 (germline): SEHNR, FQNEAQ (reference sequence). Trimming shortened V by 0 bases and J by 4 bases, and 15 bases separated the two germline ends. CDR3 in amino acids: CASSLAIGGPGYGYTF. The CDR3, as DNA: TGTGCCAGCAGCTTAGCTATCGGGGGGCCAGGCTATGGCTACACCTTC.

About this clone itself: One junction end disagrees with the germline gene, perhaps due to a read error. V gene TRBV15 combines with J gene TRBJ1-2; the D is unclear. Germline CDR1 and CDR2: LNHNV and YYDKDF (reference sequence). This CDR3 is 12 amino acids long. The CDR3 protein is CATRRVGSGYTF. The CDR3 DNA reads TGTGCCACCAGAAGAGTGGGGAGCGGCTACACCTTC.

This clone has just a few counts. This chain links TRBV5-5 with TRBJ2-1; TRBD2 matches 7 bases. The V gene end was trimmed by 4 bases and the J gene end by 0 bases; junction bases not matched to a gene: 4. The CDR3 totals 15 residues. CDR1 is SGHKS and CDR2 is YYEKEE in the germline V gene (reference sequence). The DNA for the CDR3 is TGTGCCAGCAGCCAAACTAGCGACTCCTACAATGAGCAGTTCTTC. Translating it yields CASSQTSDSYNEQFF.

This chain links TRBV5-1 with TRBJ1-2; 9 nucleotides match TRBD1. Germline CDR1 SGHRS, CDR2 YFSETQ. The length of the CDR3 is 16 residues. V lost 0 bases and J lost 8; bases outside the gene matches: 11. The CDR3 is CASSLGDTGGSGGYTF. The CDR3 nucleotides are TGCGCCAGCAGCTTGGGCGATACAGGGGGCTCGGGCGGCTACACCTTC.

V gene TRBV6-1 combines with J gene TRBJ1-2; 7 nucleotides line up with TRBD1. Germline assignment: CDR1 MNHNS and CDR2 SASEGT. This CDR3 has 12 residues. V lost 9 bases, J lost 4 bases, and 5 bases stayed unmatched. CDR3 amino acids: CASPGGGYGYTF. CDR3 nucleotides: TGTGCCAGTCCAGGGGGTGGCTATGGCTACACCTTC.

Of note for this clone: The germline gene is not matched at one end of the junction; a read error may be the cause. The genes are TRBV18 and TRBJ1-3; a weak D match, TRBD1 (6 bases). Germline CDR1 reads KGHSH; CDR2 reads LQKENI. The CDR3 has 17 residues. CDR3 nucleotides: TGTGTCAGCTCACCTAAACAGGGACGTAGCTCTGGAAACACCATATATTTT. Its protein product is CVSSPKQGRSSGNTIYF.

This chain connects TRBV9 to TRBJ2-5; TRBD1 aligns across 8 bases. The J call may be in error: the DNA end matches TRBJ2-7 better. CDR1 and CDR2 from the germline V gene are SGDLS and YYNGEE. The CDR3 extends over 14 amino acids. The CDR3 nucleotides read TGTGCCAGCAGCTTGGGGACAGGATCCTACGAGCAGTACTTC. It yields the protein CASSLGTGSYEQYF.

The chain recombines TRBV6-1 with TRBJ1-5; D possibly corresponds to TRBD1 (5 bases). Germline assignment: CDR1 MNHNS and CDR2 SASEGT. The CDR3 spans 15 residues. Trimming shortened V by 2 bases and J by 4 bases, and 12 bases separated the two germline ends. The CDR3 DNA follows: TGTGCCAGCAGTGAACGGGGGGGGAAAAATCAGCCCCAGCATTTT. Translated, it gives CASSERGGKNQPQHF.